The T cell receptor (beta chain) under discussion was sequenced for a study of patients and donors after allogeneic stem cell transplantation. TCRdb ran MiXCR on the RT-PCR reads and lists one entry per CDR3 protein. This repertoire shows 920,000 or so distinct CDR3 sequences, more than 15% found once; its top ten account for 6%. The CDR3 is made up of 15 amino acids. Trimming at V came to 5 bases and at J to 7 bases, leaving 9 bases not matched to a gene. The sequencing input was blood, either unsorted or a sorted T cell fraction (not recorded which). The TCR was taken from a human donor who was either an allogeneic HSCT recipient or a stem cell or donor lymphocyte infusion donor (not recorded which). It is not recorded whose cells these are; they may come from a transplant donor. The genes are TRBV12-3 or TRBV12-4 and TRBJ2-1; TRBD2 agrees at 9 bases. The CDR3 DNA sequence: TGTGCCAGCAGTCCGTCCGGGACTAGCAGTAATGAGCAGTTCTTC. Residues: CASSPSGTSSNEQFF.